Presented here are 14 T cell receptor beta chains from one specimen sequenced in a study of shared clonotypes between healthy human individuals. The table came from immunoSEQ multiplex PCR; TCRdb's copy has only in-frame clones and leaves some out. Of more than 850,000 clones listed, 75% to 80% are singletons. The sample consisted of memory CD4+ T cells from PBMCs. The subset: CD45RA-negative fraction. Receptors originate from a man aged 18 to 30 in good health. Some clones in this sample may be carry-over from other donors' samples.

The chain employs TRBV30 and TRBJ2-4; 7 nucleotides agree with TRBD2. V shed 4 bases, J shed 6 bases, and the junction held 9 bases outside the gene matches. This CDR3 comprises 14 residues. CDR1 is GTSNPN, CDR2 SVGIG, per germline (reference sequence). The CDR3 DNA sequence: TGTGCCTGGACGAGCGGGACGGCACCAAACATTCAGTACTTC. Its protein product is CAWTSGTAPNIQYF.

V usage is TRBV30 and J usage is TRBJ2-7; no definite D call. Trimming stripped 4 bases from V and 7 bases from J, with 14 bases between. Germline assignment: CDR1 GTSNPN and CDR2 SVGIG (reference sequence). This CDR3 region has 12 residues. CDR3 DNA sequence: TGTGCCTGGAATGAAAATAAGTGGGAGCAGTACTTC. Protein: CAWNENKWEQYF.

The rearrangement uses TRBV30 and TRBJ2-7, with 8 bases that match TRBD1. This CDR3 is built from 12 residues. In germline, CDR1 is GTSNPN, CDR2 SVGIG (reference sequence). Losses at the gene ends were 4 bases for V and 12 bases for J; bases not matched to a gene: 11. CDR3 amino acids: CAWTTTDRVTYF. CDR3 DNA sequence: TGTGCCTGGACCACAACGGACAGGGTCACGTACTTC. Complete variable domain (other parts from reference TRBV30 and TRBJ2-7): SQTIHQWPATLVQPVGSPLSLECTVEGTSNPNLYWYRQAAGRGLQLLFYSVGIGQISSEVPQNLSASRPQDRQFILSSKKLLLSDSGFYLCAWTTTDRVTYFGPGTRLTVT.

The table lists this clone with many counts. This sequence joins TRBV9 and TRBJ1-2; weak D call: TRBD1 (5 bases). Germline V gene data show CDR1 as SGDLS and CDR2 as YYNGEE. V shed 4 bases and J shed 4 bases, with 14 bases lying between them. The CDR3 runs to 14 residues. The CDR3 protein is CASSPRGGGYGYTF. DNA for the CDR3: TGTGCCAGCAGCCCCCGGGGGGGTGGCTATGGCTACACCTTC.

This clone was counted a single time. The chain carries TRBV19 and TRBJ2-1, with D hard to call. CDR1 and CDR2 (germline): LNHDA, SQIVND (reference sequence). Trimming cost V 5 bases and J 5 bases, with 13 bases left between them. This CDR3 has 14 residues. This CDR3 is CASSRPILDNEQFF. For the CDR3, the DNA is TGTGCCAGTAGTCGGCCGATCCTCGACAATGAGCAGTTCTTC.

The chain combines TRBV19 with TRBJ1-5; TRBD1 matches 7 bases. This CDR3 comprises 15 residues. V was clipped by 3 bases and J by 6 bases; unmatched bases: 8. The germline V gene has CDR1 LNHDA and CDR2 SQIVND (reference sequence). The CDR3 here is CASSIRGTAGQPQHF. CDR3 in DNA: TGTGCCAGTAGTATCAGGGGGACGGCAGGTCAGCCCCAGCATTTT. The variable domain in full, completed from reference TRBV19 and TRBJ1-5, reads DGGITQSPKYLFRKEGQNVTLSCEQNLNHDAMYWYRQDPGQGLRLIYYSQIVNDFQKGDIAEGYSVSREKKESFPLTVTSAQKNPTAFYLCASSIRGTAGQPQHFGDGTRLSIL.

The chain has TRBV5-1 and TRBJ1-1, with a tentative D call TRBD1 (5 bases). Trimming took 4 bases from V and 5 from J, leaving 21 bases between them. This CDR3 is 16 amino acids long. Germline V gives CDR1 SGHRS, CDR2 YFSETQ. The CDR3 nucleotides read TGCGCCAGCAGCCTAGGAGGGGTCCTCGCGGGGACTGAAGCTTTCTTT. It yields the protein CASSLGGVLAGTEAFF.

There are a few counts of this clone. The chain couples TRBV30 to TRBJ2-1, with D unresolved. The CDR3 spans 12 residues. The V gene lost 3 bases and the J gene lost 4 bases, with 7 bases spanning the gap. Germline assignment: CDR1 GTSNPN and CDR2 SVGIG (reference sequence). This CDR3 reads CAWSPEYNEQFF. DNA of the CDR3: TGTGCCTGGAGCCCCGAGTACAATGAGCAGTTCTTC.

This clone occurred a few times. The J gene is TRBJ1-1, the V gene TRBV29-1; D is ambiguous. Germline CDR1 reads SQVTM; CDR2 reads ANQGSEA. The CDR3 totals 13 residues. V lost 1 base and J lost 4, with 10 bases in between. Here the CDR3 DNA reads TGCAGCGTTGAAGGCCAGTGGGTCACTGAAGCTTTCTTT. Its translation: CSVEGQWVTEAFF.

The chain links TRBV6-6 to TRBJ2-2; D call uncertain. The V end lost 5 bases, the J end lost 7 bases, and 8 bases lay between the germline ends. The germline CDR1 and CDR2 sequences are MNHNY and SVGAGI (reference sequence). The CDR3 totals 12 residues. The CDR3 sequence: CASSPGFGELFF. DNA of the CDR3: TGTGCCAGCAGTCCGGGTTTCGGGGAGCTGTTTTTT.

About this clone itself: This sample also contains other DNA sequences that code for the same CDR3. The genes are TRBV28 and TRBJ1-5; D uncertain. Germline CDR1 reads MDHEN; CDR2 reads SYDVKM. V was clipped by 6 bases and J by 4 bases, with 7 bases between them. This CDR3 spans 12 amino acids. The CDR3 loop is CASSLRNQPQHF. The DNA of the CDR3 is TGTGCCAGCAGCCTGAGGAATCAGCCCCAGCATTTT.

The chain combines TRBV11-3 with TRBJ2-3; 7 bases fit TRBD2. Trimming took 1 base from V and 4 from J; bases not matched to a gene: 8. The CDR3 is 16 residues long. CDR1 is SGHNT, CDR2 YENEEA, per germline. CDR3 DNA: TGTGCCAGCAGCTTAGGGCTAGCGGCCTCCGCAGATACGCAGTATTTT. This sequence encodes CASSLGLAASADTQYF.

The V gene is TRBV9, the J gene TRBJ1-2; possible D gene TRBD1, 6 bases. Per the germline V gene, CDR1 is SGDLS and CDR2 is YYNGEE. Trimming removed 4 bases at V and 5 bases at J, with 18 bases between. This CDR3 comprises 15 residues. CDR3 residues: CASSSRWDTIYGYTF. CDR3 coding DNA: TGTGCCAGCAGCTCCCGTTGGGACACCATTTATGGCTACACCTTC.

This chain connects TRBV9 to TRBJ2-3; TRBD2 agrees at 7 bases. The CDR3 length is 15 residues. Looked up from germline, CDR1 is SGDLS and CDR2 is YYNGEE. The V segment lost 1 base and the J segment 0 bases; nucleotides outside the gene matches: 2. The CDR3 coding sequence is TGTGCCAGCAGCGTAAGGGAGGGGAGCACAGATACGCAGTATTTT. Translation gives CASSVREGSTDTQYF. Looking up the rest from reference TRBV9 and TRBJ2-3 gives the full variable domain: DSGVTQTPKHLITATGQRVTLRCSPRSGDLSVYWYQQSLDQGLQFLIQYYNGEERAKGNILERFSAQQFPDLHSELNLSSLELGDSALYFCASSVREGSTDTQYFGPGTRLTVL.